The clone carrying this T cell receptor (beta chain) was observed a handful of times. Its antigen remains unknown. Trimming cost V 3 bases and J 1 base, with 13 bases left between them. Germline loops: CDR1 SGHVS, CDR2 FNYEAQ. The CDR3 consists of 17 residues. Sequencing used immunoSEQ multiplex PCR; TCRdb keeps in-frame clones, though not all of them. The repertoire holds about 46,000 clones, roughly 90% seen once, with 0.9% to 1.2% in the top ten. The source of the sample is a study of T cell responses to AZD1222 COVID-19 vaccine. The study, taken as a whole, reports: Most donors were white British, females outnumbered males, and clonal diversity was possibly underestimated. Repertoires were obtained solely post-peak T cell response.

The TCR was taken from an adult who received the AZD1222 COVID-19 vaccine. V usage is TRBV7-6 and J usage is TRBJ2-6, with D possibly being TRBD2 (5 bases). Specimen: peripheral blood, collected 28 days after the second AZD1222 dose. CDR3: CASSFGVGSSGANVLTF. The CDR3, as DNA: TGTGCCAGCAGCTTCGGGGTAGGATCGTCTGGGGCCAACGTCCTGACTTTC.